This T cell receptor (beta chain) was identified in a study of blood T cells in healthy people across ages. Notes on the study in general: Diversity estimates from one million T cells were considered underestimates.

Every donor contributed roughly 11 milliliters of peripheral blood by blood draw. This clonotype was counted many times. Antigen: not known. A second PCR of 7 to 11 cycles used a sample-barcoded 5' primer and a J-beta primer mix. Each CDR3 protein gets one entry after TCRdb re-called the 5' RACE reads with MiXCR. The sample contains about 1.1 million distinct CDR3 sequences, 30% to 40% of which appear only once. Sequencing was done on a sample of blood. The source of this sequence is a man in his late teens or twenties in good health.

The CDR3 DNA is TGCGCCAGCAGCTTTAACAGGGCCGGCTACACCTTC. It is translated as CASSFNRAGYTF. V and J are TRBV5-1 and TRBJ1-2; D perhaps matches TRBD1 (6 bases). V was cut by 2 bases and J by 8 bases, with 10 bases left in between. Germline CDR1 and CDR2: SGHRS and YFSETQ. This CDR3 contains 12 residues.